Following are 30 T cell receptor beta chains from one sample sequenced in a study of T cells in Graves' hyperthyroidism and ophthalmopathy. RNA transcripts yielded amplified TCR beta CDR3 regions. When the TCR CDR3 underwent first-round RT-PCR, the HTBI primer set was used. MiXCR, run by TCRdb on the multiplex PCR reads, gives a single entry per CDR3 protein. The sample has roughly 240,000 distinct CDR3 sequences, around 24% seen once; the top ten hold approximately 35%. The material sequenced was blood. The source of these receptors is a woman aged 40 to 50 with Graves' ophthalmopathy.

This clonotype was observed at least ten times. This chain links TRBV5-1 with TRBJ2-5, with D uncertain. The V end lost 1 base, the J end lost 3 bases, and 10 bases lay between the germline ends. The CDR3 extends over 14 amino acids. Germline CDR1 reads SGHRS; CDR2 reads YFSETQ. The CDR3 region has the DNA TGCGCCAGCAGCTTGTTCTTCGGAGAAGAGACCCAGTACTTC. Translation gives CASSLFFGEETQYF.

Comment on this clonotype: The junction does not match germline at one end; this may be a read error. The chain is built from TRBV27 and TRBJ1-5; unclear D gene. Per the germline V gene, CDR1 is MNHEY and CDR2 is SMNVEV (reference sequence). The CDR3 has 15 residues. The CDR3 sequence is CASSLGVYSNQPQLF. CDR3 in DNA: TGTGCCAGCAGTTTAGGGGTCTATAGCAATCAGCCCCAGCTTTTT.

This clonotype was counted many times. The chain couples TRBV12-3 or TRBV12-4 to TRBJ2-5, with D tentatively TRBD2 (6 bases). V was trimmed by 5 bases and J by 3 bases, leaving 7 bases between them. CDR3 length: 12 residues. CDR3 bases: TGTGCCAGCAGTCAGCGGGAAGAGACCCAGTACTTC. It is translated as CASSQREETQYF.

This clonotype was picked up many times. CDR3 sequence reads: CASSQDPRGWAQPQHF. The CDR3, as DNA: TGCGCCAGCAGCCAAGATCCCCGGGGTTGGGCTCAGCCCCAGCATTTT. V gene TRBV4-1 combines with J gene TRBJ1-5; unclear D gene. This CDR3 region has 16 residues. Germline V gene lookup returns CDR1 MGHRA and CDR2 YSYEKL. Trimming pared 0 bases from V and 6 bases from J, leaving 15 bases between.

In this sample, this clonotype turned up a few times. The junction does not match germline at one end; this may be a read error. The V gene is TRBV30, the J gene TRBJ1-2, with 7 positions matching TRBD1. The germline V gene encodes CDR1 GTSNPN and CDR2 SVGIG (reference sequence). This CDR3 has 16 residues. In nucleotides, the CDR3 is TGTGCCTGGAGTGTAGGAGGGGGCCGGCTTAACTATGGCTGCACCTTC. Translating it yields CAWSVGGGRLNYGCTF.

The chain joins TRBV6-1 to TRBJ2-7; TRBD1 is a possible D gene (5 bases). The CDR3 runs 17 residues. Germline CDR1 is MNHNS and CDR2 is SASEGT. V was trimmed by 6 bases and J by 0 bases, leaving 21 bases between them. The CDR3: CASSSLIRDSVSYEQYF. The CDR3 bases are TGTGCCAGCAGCTCTCTGATAAGAGACAGCGTCTCCTACGAGCAGTACTTC.

In this sample, this clonotype turned up many times. The rearrangement joins TRBV29-1 to TRBJ1-2; TRBD1 is a possible D gene (6 bases). Germline CDR1 reads SQVTM; CDR2 reads ANQGSEA. The CDR3 has 12 amino acids. The V end lost 4 bases, the J end lost 5 bases, and 11 bases lay between the germline ends. CDR3 nucleotides: TGCAGCGTTGTAGCCAGGGGATATGGCTACACCTTC. This gives the protein CSVVARGYGYTF.

This clonotype was counted many times. The rearrangement links TRBV7-8 to TRBJ1-1; possibly TRBD1 for D (6 bases). V was trimmed by 7 bases and J by 1 base, leaving 28 bases between them. Germline assignment: CDR1 SGHVS and CDR2 FQNEAQ. This CDR3 is built from 19 residues. The CDR3 DNA reads as TGTGCCAGCACCGACCGCGCTAGGGTGGGGCCGGACAGGAACACTGAAGCTTTCTTT. As protein: CASTDRARVGPDRNTEAFF.

The V gene is TRBV6-1, the J gene TRBJ1-5; no clear D gene. The CDR3 runs 13 residues. The germline V and J ends were trimmed by 4 bases and 6 bases, with 10 bases remaining between them. Germline V lookup: CDR1 MNHNS, CDR2 SASEGT. The CDR3 region is CASSGGVAQPQHF. The CDR3 DNA follows: TGTGCCAGCAGTGGCGGGGTTGCTCAGCCCCAGCATTTT.

This clonotype has ten or more counts. The V and J genes are TRBV4-1 and TRBJ1-5; maybe TRBD1 (5 bases). This CDR3 comprises 13 residues. V was shortened by 4 bases and J by 4 bases, with 8 bases between the two germline ends. Germline CDR1 and CDR2: MGHRA and YSYEKL. The chain's CDR3 is CASSPTVNQPQHF. The CDR3, as DNA: TGCGCCAGCAGCCCGACAGTTAATCAGCCCCAGCATTTT.

This clonotype was observed at least ten times. The V call is TRBV29-1, the J call TRBJ2-5, with D perhaps TRBD1 or TRBD2 (5 bases each). CDR3 length: 14 residues. In germline, CDR1 is SQVTM, CDR2 ANQGSEA. V was pared by 6 bases and J by 5 bases, with 19 bases between. The CDR3 here is CSVGVPASPETQYF. The DNA of the CDR3 is TGCAGCGTGGGGGTCCCAGCCTCACCCGAGACCCAGTACTTC.

In this sample, this clonotype turned up many times. V and J are TRBV20-1 and TRBJ1-1; D gene uncertain. The ends were cut back, 6 bases at V and 1 base at J, with 9 bases in the middle. This CDR3 contains 12 residues. CDR1 is DFQATT, CDR2 SNEGSKA, per germline (reference sequence). The CDR3 region has the DNA TGCAGTGCGCTCACGGCGAACACTGAAGCTTTCTTT. It yields the protein CSALTANTEAFF.

Many counts were recorded for this clonotype. The J gene is TRBJ1-2, the V gene TRBV12-3 or TRBV12-4; D is possibly TRBD1 (5 bases). V shed 3 bases and J shed 3 bases, with 11 bases lying between them. This CDR3 spans 14 amino acids. CDR3 region: CASSLKRQHYGYTF. In nucleotides, the CDR3 is TGTGCCAGCAGTTTGAAACGACAGCACTATGGCTACACCTTC.

This clonotype came up many times. This chain links TRBV7-6 with TRBJ1-3, with D uncertain. V gave up 4 bases and J gave up 4 bases, with 8 bases separating them. The CDR3 sequence is 13 residues long. Germline CDR1 reads SGHVS; CDR2 reads FNYEAQ. CDR3 in DNA: TGTGCCAGCAGCTCCATTTCGGGAAACACCATATATTTT. The encoded protein is CASSSISGNTIYF.

The sample holds many counts of this clonotype. The genes are TRBV3-1 and TRBJ2-7; D may be TRBD1 or TRBD2 (5 bases each). There are 11 residues in the CDR3. The V gene's germline CDR1 is LGHDT and CDR2 YNNKEL (reference sequence). The V end was cut by 4 bases, the J end by 10 bases, with 11 bases between. Here the CDR3 DNA reads TGTGCCAGCAGCCCTCTGGGACCACAGTACTTC. It specifies CASSPLGPQYF.

The chain has TRBV28 and TRBJ2-7, with 10 bases matching TRBD1. V shed 10 bases, J shed 1 base, and the junction held 10 bases outside the gene matches. This CDR3 is 15 amino acids long. CDR1 and CDR2 (germline): MDHEN, SYDVKM. The chain's CDR3 is CATTSRDRGSYEQYF. CDR3 DNA sequence: TGTGCCACTACGTCCCGGGACAGGGGTTCCTACGAGCAGTACTTC.

This clonotype was picked up many times. The rearrangement joins TRBV6-5 to TRBJ1-4; 8 nucleotides align to TRBD1. Trimming removed 8 bases from V and 8 bases from J; junction bases left unmatched: 7. Germline V gives CDR1 MNHEY, CDR2 SVGAGI. The CDR3 is 13 residues long. The CDR3 coding sequence is TGTGCCAGCGGGCAGGGGGCGTTAGAAAAACTGTTTTTT. Amino acids: CASGQGALEKLFF.

In this sample, this clonotype turned up many times. The rearrangement joins TRBV27 to TRBJ1-1; possible D gene TRBD1, 6 bases. From germline, CDR1 is MNHEY and CDR2 SMNVEV (reference sequence). The CDR3 contains 16 residues. Trimming stripped 6 bases from V and 2 bases from J, with 19 bases between. The CDR3 spells CASSNLGGQTNTEAFF. Written as DNA, the CDR3 is TGTGCCAGCAGCAATCTTGGGGGCCAGACTAACACTGAAGCTTTCTTT.

This clonotype was detected many times. This sequence joins TRBV7-2 and TRBJ2-5; D possibly corresponds to TRBD2 (6 bases). Deletions cut 5 bases from V and 3 bases from J, with 10 bases between. This CDR3 comprises 13 residues. Per the germline V gene, CDR1 is SGHTA and CDR2 is FQGNSA. The CDR3 nucleotides read TGTGCCAGCAGCCAGACTAGGGAAGAGACCCAGTACTTC. Its protein product is CASSQTREETQYF.

This clonotype was recorded at least ten times. J is TRBJ2-2 and V is TRBV7-2; 9 bases map to TRBD1. CDR1 SGHTA and CDR2 FQGNSA come from the germline V gene. Germline trimming cut 4 bases from V and 9 bases from J; bases unmatched to any gene: 6. The CDR3 has 14 residues. The CDR3 loop is CASSSGQGHRELFF. In DNA, the CDR3 is TGTGCCAGCAGCTCGGGACAGGGACACCGGGAGCTGTTTTTT. Full variable domain (remainder filled in from reference TRBV7-2 and TRBJ2-2): GAGVSQSPSNKVTEKGKDVELRCDPISGHTALYWYRQSLGQGLEFLIYFQGNSAPDKSGLPSDRFSAERTGGSVSTLTIQRTQQEDSAVYLCASSSGQGHRELFFGEGSRLTVL.

In its sample, this clonotype was seen many times. The chain carries TRBV4-2 and TRBJ2-2; D not certain. CDR1 is LGHNA and CDR2 is YNFKEQ in the germline V gene. Trimming removed 4 bases at V and 6 bases at J, with 12 bases between. This CDR3 spans 14 amino acids. Here the CDR3 reads CASSLDGRPGELFF. The DNA of the CDR3 is TGTGCCAGCAGCCTAGACGGCAGGCCCGGGGAGCTGTTTTTT.

This clonotype was seen many times. The chain employs TRBV10-3 and TRBJ2-5; TRBD1 matches 9 bases. V lost 10 bases, J lost 2 bases, and 11 bases stayed unmatched. The V gene's germline CDR1 is ENHRY and CDR2 SYGVKD. CDR3 size: 15 residues. CDR3 loop: CATRDRELLQETQYF. CDR3 sequence (DNA): TGTGCCACCCGGGACAGGGAGCTTTTACAAGAGACCCAGTACTTC.

The genes are TRBV15 and TRBJ2-5; D might be TRBD1 (6 bases). Between the trimmed V and J ends, which lost 4 bases and 2 bases, there was a span of 11 bases. CDR3 length: 14 amino acids. CDR1 and CDR2 from the germline V gene are LNHNV and YYDKDF (reference sequence). The CDR3 loop reads CATSTQGRQETQYF. For the CDR3, the DNA is TGTGCCACCAGCACCCAGGGGCGACAAGAGACCCAGTACTTC.

This clonotype was detected ten times or more. This chain uses TRBV7-2 with TRBJ1-5; D unclear. Germline values: CDR1 SGHTA, CDR2 FQGNSA. This CDR3 region has 13 residues. V lost 4 bases and J lost 3, with 7 bases in between. The CDR3 protein is CASSSTVNQPQHF. Written as DNA, the CDR3 is TGTGCCAGCAGCTCTACTGTCAATCAGCCCCAGCATTTT.

The chain combines TRBV28 with TRBJ2-5; 8 bases are shared with TRBD1. CDR3 length: 17 residues. V lost 5 bases to trimming and J lost 2 bases; unmatched junction nucleotides: 13. Germline CDR1 and CDR2: MDHEN and SYDVKM. CDR3 in amino acids: CASSPLWDRKGQETQYF. Written as DNA, the CDR3 is TGTGCCAGCAGTCCGTTATGGGACAGGAAAGGTCAAGAGACCCAGTACTTC.

Ten or more counts support this clonotype. The J gene is TRBJ1-3, the V gene TRBV6-1; D gene ambiguous. CDR1 is MNHNS and CDR2 is SASEGT in the germline V gene. V gave up 1 base and J gave up 4 bases, with 2 bases separating them. This CDR3 spans 12 amino acids. The CDR3 nucleotides are TGTGCCAGCAGTGAAGTAGGAAACACCATATATTTT. It codes for CASSEVGNTIYF.

This clonotype was counted many times. The chain recombines TRBV28 with TRBJ2-2, with unresolved D. Germline V gene data show CDR1 as MDHEN and CDR2 as SYDVKM. V lost 6 bases to trimming and J lost 7 bases, with 3 bases between them. CDR3 length equals 10 residues. The CDR3 protein is CASSRGELFF. The CDR3 DNA follows: TGTGCCAGCAGCCGCGGGGAGCTGTTTTTT.

The chain is built from TRBV6-2 or TRBV6-3 and TRBJ1-5; D may be TRBD1 (5 bases). Trimming removed 6 bases at V and 7 bases at J, with 13 bases between. The V gene's germline CDR1 is MNHEY and CDR2 SVGEGT. CDR3 length: 13 amino acids. CDR3 region: CASSRTQYQPQHF. CDR3 DNA sequence: TGTGCCAGCAGCCGGACACAGTACCAGCCCCAGCATTTT.

The chain employs TRBV7-2 and TRBJ2-7, with TRBD1 matching over 7 bases. CDR1 SGHTA and CDR2 FQGNSA come from the germline V gene. V trimming: 5 bases; J trimming: 0 bases; junction bases outside the gene matches: 7. The CDR3 is 15 amino acids. As DNA, the CDR3 is TGTGCCAGCAGCGAGGACAGGTGGAACTCCTACGAGCAGTACTTC. Amino acids: CASSEDRWNSYEQYF.

This clonotype has ten or more counts. This chain uses TRBV13 with TRBJ2-5; 14 positions agree with TRBD2. The CDR3 is made up of 17 amino acids. The germline gives CDR1 PRHDT, CDR2 FYEKMQ (reference sequence). With 5 bases clipped from V and 5 bases from J, the junction kept 10 bases outside the gene matches. The CDR3 is CASSGRLAGGPGETQYF. CDR3 nucleotide sequence: TGTGCCAGCAGCGGGAGACTAGCGGGAGGGCCGGGGGAGACCCAGTACTTC.